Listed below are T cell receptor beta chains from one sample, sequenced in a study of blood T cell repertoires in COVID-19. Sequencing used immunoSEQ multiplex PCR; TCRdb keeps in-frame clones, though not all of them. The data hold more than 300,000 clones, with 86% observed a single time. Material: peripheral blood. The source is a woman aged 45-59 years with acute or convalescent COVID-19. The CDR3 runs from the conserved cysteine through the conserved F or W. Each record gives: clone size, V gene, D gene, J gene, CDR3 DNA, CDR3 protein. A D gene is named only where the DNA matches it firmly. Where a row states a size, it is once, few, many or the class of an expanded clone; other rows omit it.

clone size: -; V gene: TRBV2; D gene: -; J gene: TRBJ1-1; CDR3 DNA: TGTGCCAGCAGTGAACAGTGGAACACTGAAGCTTTCTTT; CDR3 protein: CASSEQWNTEAFF
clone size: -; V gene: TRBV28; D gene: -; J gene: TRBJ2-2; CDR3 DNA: TGTGCCAGCTGGGGGCCTAACACCGGGGAGCTGTTTTTT; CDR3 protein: CASWGPNTGELFF
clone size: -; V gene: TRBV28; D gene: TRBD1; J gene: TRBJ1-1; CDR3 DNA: TGTGCCAGCAGCGCGATCAGGGGGCTATCCGAAGCTTTCTTT; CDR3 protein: CASSAIRGLSEAFF
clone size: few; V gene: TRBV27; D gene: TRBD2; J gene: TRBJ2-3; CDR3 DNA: TGTGCCAGCAGTCCCCAACGGGCGGGGGGACGGGATACGCAGTATTTT; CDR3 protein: CASSPQRAGGRDTQYF
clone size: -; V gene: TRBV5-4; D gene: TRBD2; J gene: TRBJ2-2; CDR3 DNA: TGTGCCAGCAGCTCGGGACTAGCGGGATACACCGGGGAGCTGTTTTTT; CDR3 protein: CASSSGLAGYTGELFF
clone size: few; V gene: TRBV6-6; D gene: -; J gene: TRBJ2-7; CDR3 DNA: TGTGCCAGCAGTCGCCGGGGTCACGAGCAGTACTTC; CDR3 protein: CASSRRGHEQYF
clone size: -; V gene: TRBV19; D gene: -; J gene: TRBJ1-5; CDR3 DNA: TGTGCCAGTAGTATAGGACTGGGGGCCGGGGGCAATCAGCCCCAGCATTTT; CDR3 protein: CASSIGLGAGGNQPQHF
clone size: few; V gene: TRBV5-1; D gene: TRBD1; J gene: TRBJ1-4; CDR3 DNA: TGCGCCAGCAGCCAACAGGGGGTGTCGTGGCGAACTAATGAAAAACTGTTTTTT; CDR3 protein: CASSQQGVSWRTNEKLFF
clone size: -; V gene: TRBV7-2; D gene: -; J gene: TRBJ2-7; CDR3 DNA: TGTGCCAGCCTCGACACCCTCGCCTACGAGCAGTACTTC; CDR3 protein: CASLDTLAYEQYF
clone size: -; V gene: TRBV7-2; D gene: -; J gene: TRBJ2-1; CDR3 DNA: TGTGCCAGCAGCGGGAGCTCCTACAATGAGCAGTTCTTC; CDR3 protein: CASSGSSYNEQFF
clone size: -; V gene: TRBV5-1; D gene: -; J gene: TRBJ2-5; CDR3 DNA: TGCGCCAGCAGCTCCGGTAGAGGGGGTGAGACCCAGTACTTC; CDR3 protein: CASSSGRGGETQYF